This T cell receptor beta chain is drawn from a study of blood T cell repertoires in COVID-19. Germline CDR1 is MNHNY and CDR2 is SVGAGI (reference sequence). V lost 4 bases to trimming and J lost 4 bases, with 13 bases between them. This CDR3 has 15 residues. Produced via immunoSEQ multiplex PCR; TCRdb's table is partial and in-frame only. Here the sample spans 85,000 to 120,000 clones, 60% to 80% being singletons. Sequenced material: peripheral blood. The TCR comes from a human donor with acute or convalescent COVID-19. The donor label of this sample is uncertain. This chain links TRBV6-6 with TRBJ2-2; weak D call: TRBD2 (7 bases). The DNA for the CDR3 is TGTGCCAGCAGTTCCATCGGGGGGCGCACCGGGGAGCTGTTTTTT. Residues: CASSSIGGRTGELFF.